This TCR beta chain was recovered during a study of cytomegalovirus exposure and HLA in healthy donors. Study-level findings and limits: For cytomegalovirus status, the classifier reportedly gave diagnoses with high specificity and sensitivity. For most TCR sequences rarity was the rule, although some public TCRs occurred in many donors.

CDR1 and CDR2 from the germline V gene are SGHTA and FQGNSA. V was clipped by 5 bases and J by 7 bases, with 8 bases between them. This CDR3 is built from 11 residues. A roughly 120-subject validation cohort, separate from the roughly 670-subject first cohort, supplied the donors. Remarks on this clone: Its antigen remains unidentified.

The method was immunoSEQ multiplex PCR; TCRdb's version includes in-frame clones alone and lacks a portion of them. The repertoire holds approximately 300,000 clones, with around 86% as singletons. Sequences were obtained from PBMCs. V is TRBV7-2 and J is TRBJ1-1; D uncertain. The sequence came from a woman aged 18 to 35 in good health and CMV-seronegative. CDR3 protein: CASSLFNEAFF. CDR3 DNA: TGTGCCAGCAGCCTGTTTAATGAAGCTTTCTTT. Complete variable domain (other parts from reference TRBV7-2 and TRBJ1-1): GAGVSQSPSNKVTEKGKDVELRCDPISGHTALYWYRQSLGQGLEFLIYFQGNSAPDKSGLPSDRFSAERTGGSVSTLTIQRTQQEDSAVYLCASSLFNEAFFGQGTRLTVV.